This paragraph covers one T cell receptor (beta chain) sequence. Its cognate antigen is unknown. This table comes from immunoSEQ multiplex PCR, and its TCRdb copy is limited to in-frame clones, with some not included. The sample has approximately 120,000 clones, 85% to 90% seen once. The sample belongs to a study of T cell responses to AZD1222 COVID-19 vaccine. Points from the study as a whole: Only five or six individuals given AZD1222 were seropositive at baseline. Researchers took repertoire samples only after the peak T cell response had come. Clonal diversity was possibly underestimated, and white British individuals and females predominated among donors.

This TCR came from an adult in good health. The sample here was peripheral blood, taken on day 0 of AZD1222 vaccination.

CDR3 DNA sequence: TGCAGCGGCTCGGAGCGCGCCTACAATGAGCAGTTCTTC. Residues: CSGSERAYNEQFF. The chain links TRBV29-1 to TRBJ2-1; D is unresolved. The V gene's germline CDR1 is SQVTM and CDR2 ANQGSEA. The CDR3 is 13 residues long. With 7 bases removed from V and 2 bases from J, the gap between germline ends came to 12 bases.